A selection of T cell receptor beta chains follows, all from one sample in a study of T cells after yellow fever vaccination. Each CDR3 protein is one row after TCRdb ran MiXCR on the 5' RACE reads. This table has 400,000 to 650,000 distinct CDR3 sequences, roughly a fifth appearing once. The specimen comprised PBMCs, sampled roughly 20 days after the first yellow fever vaccination. The receptors originated from a young man who received the YFV17D yellow fever vaccine. Each CDR3 is given with its conserved first and last residue. The D gene is left open where the match is weak. Rows give clone size only sometimes, using once, few, many, or a class for an expanded clone.

d_call	clone_size	v_call	j_call	cdr3_aa	cdr3_nt
NA	NA	TRBV5-6	TRBJ2-2	CASSELGRGNTGELFF	TGTGCCAGCAGCGAGTTAGGGCGGGGGAACACCGGGGAGCTGTTTTTT
NA	NA	TRBV7-2	TRBJ2-5	CASSQTRRETQYF	TGTGCCAGCAGCCAGACGCGCCGGGAGACCCAGTACTTC
NA	few	TRBV7-2	TRBJ1-4	CASSLNEGNGEKLFF	TGTGCCAGCAGCTTAAATGAGGGAAACGGTGAAAAACTGTTTTTT
TRBD1	few	TRBV18	TRBJ2-2	CASSPRTGANTGELFF	TGTGCCAGCTCACCACGGACAGGGGCGAACACCGGGGAGCTGTTTTTT
NA	few	TRBV5-1	TRBJ1-6	CASRTRAPESPLHF	TGCGCCAGCAGGACCAGGGCCCCCGAATCACCCCTCCACTTT
TRBD2	NA	TRBV10-1	TRBJ2-1	CASSELLAGVNEQFF	TGCGCCAGCAGTGAACTTCTAGCGGGGGTCAATGAGCAGTTCTTC
TRBD1	NA	TRBV7-2	TRBJ1-1	CASSLGGTGMNTEAFF	TGTGCCAGCAGCTTGGGCGGGACAGGGATGAACACTGAAGCTTTCTTT
TRBD2	few	TRBV6-4	TRBJ2-3	CASSDSSGGRTDTQYF	TGTGCCAGCAGTGACTCAAGCGGGGGCCGAACAGATACGCAGTATTTT
NA	few	TRBV6-5	TRBJ1-3	CASKEWRGLGNTIYF	TGTGCCAGCAAGGAATGGCGGGGGCTCGGAAACACCATATATTTT
TRBD2	NA	TRBV4-1	TRBJ2-1	CASEKAGGPGNEQFF	TGCGCCAGCGAAAAAGCGGGGGGCCCGGGCAATGAGCAGTTCTTC
NA	NA	TRBV5-4	TRBJ2-7	CASSHYLYEQYF	TGTGCCAGCAGCCACTACCTCTACGAGCAGTACTTC
NA	few	TRBV18	TRBJ2-2	CASSPLSGGETGELFF	TGTGCCAGCTCACCACTCTCGGGGGGCGAAACCGGGGAGCTGTTTTTT
NA	NA	TRBV7-9	TRBJ1-5	CASSLGPTGNQPQHF	TGTGCCAGCAGCTTAGGCCCGACTGGCAATCAGCCCCAGCATTTT
TRBD1	few	TRBV5-3	TRBJ2-2	CARSTGQGDTGELFF	TGTGCCAGAAGCACCGGACAGGGGGACACCGGGGAGCTGTTTTTT
NA	NA	TRBV12-3/TRBV12-4	TRBJ1-4	CASSWAATNEKLFF	TGTGCCAGCAGTTGGGCTGCAACTAATGAAAAACTGTTTTTT
NA	NA	TRBV29-1	TRBJ2-5	CSVGSRVIQETQYF	TGCAGCGTTGGAAGTCGGGTAATTCAAGAGACCCAGTACTTC
NA	few	TRBV6-2/TRBV6-3	TRBJ2-7	CASSFSSYEQYF	TGTGCCAGCAGTTTTAGCTCCTACGAGCAGTACTTC
NA	NA	TRBV9	TRBJ2-5	CASSVRGAPQETQYF	TGTGCCAGCAGCGTTCGCGGGGCGCCACAAGAGACCCAGTACTTC
TRBD2	NA	TRBV15	TRBJ2-1	CATSWTSSYNEQFF	TGTGCCACCAGCTGGACTAGCTCCTACAATGAGCAGTTCTTC
NA	few	TRBV7-8	TRBJ1-1	CASSLARVNTEAFF	TGTGCCAGCAGCTTAGCAAGAGTGAACACTGAAGCTTTCTTT
NA	NA	TRBV15	TRBJ2-1	CATSRDKSSYNEQFF	TGTGCCACCAGCAGAGATAAGAGCTCCTACAATGAGCAGTTCTTC
NA	NA	TRBV4-3	TRBJ1-1	CASSHRQEGTEAFF	TGCGCCAGCAGCCACCGCCAGGAGGGCACTGAAGCTTTCTTT
TRBD1	few	TRBV19	TRBJ2-5	CASSTRTGDETQYF	TGTGCCAGTAGTACTCGGACAGGGGATGAGACCCAGTACTTC
NA	NA	TRBV6-2/TRBV6-3	TRBJ2-5	CASSYSSPAGQETQYF	TGTGCCAGCAGTTACTCGAGTCCGGCAGGGCAAGAGACCCAGTACTTC
NA	few	TRBV4-3	TRBJ2-1	CASSQRLGGEQFF	TGCGCCAGCAGCCAACGATTAGGAGGTGAGCAGTTCTTC
TRBD2	many	TRBV7-6	TRBJ2-3	CASSTRLAGGTDTQYF	TGTGCCAGCAGCACCAGACTAGCGGGGGGCACAGATACGCAGTATTTT
TRBD2	once	TRBV7-6	TRBJ2-5	CASSLFGGGLRETQYF	TGTGCCAGCAGCTTATTCGGGGGGGGGCTTCGGGAGACCCAGTACTTC
NA	NA	TRBV14	TRBJ1-6	CASSLIRNSPLHF	TGTGCCAGCAGCCTCATCAGAAATTCACCCCTCCACTTT
TRBD2	NA	TRBV20-1	TRBJ2-3	CSARDWAGGGDTQYF	TGCAGTGCTAGAGATTGGGCGGGGGGTGGAGATACGCAGTATTTT
TRBD2	NA	TRBV5-1	TRBJ2-5	CASSYLAGGPETQYF	TGCGCCAGCAGCTATCTAGCGGGGGGCCCGGAGACCCAGTACTTC
TRBD2	NA	TRBV20-1	TRBJ2-5	CSAPSRTSGWETQYF	TGCAGTGCCCCGTCGAGGACTAGCGGGTGGGAGACCCAGTACTTC
NA	few	TRBV12-3/TRBV12-4	TRBJ2-5	CASSLPEIGTQYF	TGTGCCAGCAGTTTACCCGAAATAGGGACCCAGTACTTC
NA	NA	TRBV24-1	TRBJ2-2	CATSKDSEKLFF	TGTGCCACCAGTAAGGACAGCGAGAAGCTGTTTTTT
TRBD2	NA	TRBV7-3	TRBJ2-1	CASSLTGASGGYNEQFF	TGTGCCAGCAGCTTAACGGGCGCTAGCGGGGGGTACAATGAGCAGTTCTTC
NA	NA	TRBV12-3/TRBV12-4	TRBJ2-5	CASSYGAQTQYF	TGTGCCAGCAGTTATGGGGCCCAGACCCAGTACTTC
NA	few	TRBV27	TRBJ1-5	CASRRGIGNQPQHF	TGTGCCAGCAGGAGGGGGATTGGCAATCAGCCCCAGCATTTT
NA	NA	TRBV6-2/TRBV6-3	TRBJ2-7	CASSSHRASGSYEQYF	TGTGCCAGCAGTTCCCACCGGGCTTCGGGCTCCTACGAGCAGTACTTC
NA	few	TRBV4-3	TRBJ2-2	CASSQESRVYTGELFF	TGCGCCAGCAGCCAAGAGAGCAGGGTTTACACCGGGGAGCTGTTTTTT
NA	NA	TRBV7-9	TRBJ1-3	CASSLGGVYSGNTIYF	TGTGCCAGCAGCTTAGGTGGGGTTTACTCTGGAAACACCATATATTTT
TRBD2	NA	TRBV18	TRBJ2-5	CASSRSGGQETQYF	TGTGCCAGCTCACGCAGCGGGGGGCAAGAGACCCAGTACTTC
TRBD2	NA	TRBV19	TRBJ2-1	CASSTLGLAGYNEQFF	TGTGCCAGTAGTACCCTAGGACTAGCGGGGTACAATGAGCAGTTCTTC
TRBD1	many	TRBV6-2/TRBV6-3	TRBJ1-1	CASRQGGNTEAFF	TGTGCCAGCAGACAGGGGGGCAACACTGAAGCTTTCTTT
NA	few	TRBV6-5	TRBJ1-5	CASSYSPESNQPQHF	TGTGCCAGCAGTTACTCTCCGGAGAGCAATCAGCCCCAGCATTTT
NA	few	TRBV9	TRBJ2-2	CASSVASSPSGELFF	TGTGCCAGCAGCGTAGCTAGTTCGCCGTCCGGGGAGCTGTTTTTT
NA	NA	TRBV7-6	TRBJ1-1	CASSLVSDKAFF	TGTGCCAGCAGCTTAGTCTCCGATAAAGCTTTCTTT
NA	NA	TRBV6-1	TRBJ2-5	CASILGGKGTQYF	TGTGCCAGCATCCTTGGGGGGAAGGGGACCCAGTACTTC
NA	NA	TRBV20-1	TRBJ1-2	CSARYTNFYGYTF	TGCAGTGCTAGATATACGAACTTCTATGGCTACACCTTC
NA	NA	TRBV5-4	TRBJ1-6	CASSLVLWPGGDSPLHF	TGTGCCAGCAGCTTGGTTCTCTGGCCGGGCGGGGATTCACCCCTCCACTTT